Listed here are 32 T cell receptor beta chains from one sample, sequenced in a study of CD8 T cells in Susac syndrome. RNA amounts of about 0.5 to 1 ug underwent reverse transcription with random hexamers. TCRdb reprocessed the immunoSEQ multiplex PCR reads with MiXCR, giving one entry per CDR3 protein. This sample has under 150,000 distinct CDR3 sequences; about 94% occur once, and the top ten carry about 0.26%. Source material: CD8+ T cells from PBMCs. These receptors all stem from a human donor in good health.

The V gene is TRBV9, the J gene TRBJ2-7; D possibly corresponds to TRBD2 (7 bases). The CDR3 loop spans 15 amino acids. CDR1 and CDR2 from the germline V gene are SGDLS and YYNGEE. V lost 2 bases and J lost 3, with 15 bases in between. CDR3 residues: CASSVGGGLLYEQYF. The CDR3 DNA follows: TGTGCCAGCAGCGTGGGAGGGGGGTTACTCTACGAGCAGTACTTC.

The chain is built from TRBV29-1 and TRBJ1-1; TRBD1 might be the D (6 bases). Germline V CDR1 and CDR2: SQVTM, ANQGSEA. There are 14 residues in the CDR3. V shed 5 bases and J shed 3 bases, with 16 bases lying between them. The CDR3 DNA sequence: TGCAGCGTTTGGGGGCAGGGGAGTTACACTGAAGCTTTCTTT. Translating gives CSVWGQGSYTEAFF.

V and J are TRBV29-1 and TRBJ2-7; D not resolved. The V gene's germline CDR1 is SQVTM and CDR2 ANQGSEA. Trimming pared 0 bases from V and 4 bases from J, leaving 7 bases between. This CDR3 is built from 12 residues. This chain's CDR3 is CSVEDRRYEQYF. In DNA, the CDR3 is TGCAGCGTTGAAGATCGCAGGTACGAGCAGTACTTC.

The chain employs TRBV30 and TRBJ1-2; no reliable D call. V was clipped by 3 bases and J by 5 bases, with 10 bases between them. This CDR3 comprises 12 residues. Per germline, CDR1 GTSNPN and CDR2 SVGIG (reference sequence). The CDR3 sequence is CAWRKGWYGYTF. DNA of the CDR3: TGTGCCTGGAGGAAAGGGTGGTATGGCTACACCTTC.

The CDR3 loop reads CATVPLAGEREDTGELFF. The CDR3 nucleotides are TGTGCCACGGTACCACTAGCGGGAGAGAGAGAGGATACCGGGGAGCTGTTTTTT. The genes are TRBV9 and TRBJ2-2; 11 bases map to TRBD2. CDR3 length equals 18 residues. The germline V gene encodes CDR1 SGDLS and CDR2 YYNGEE. J lost 5 bases, V lost 9 bases, and 18 bases had no gene match.

The chain carries TRBV29-1 and TRBJ2-5, with 9 bases fitting TRBD1. V lost 3 bases to trimming and J lost 5 bases; unmatched junction nucleotides: 10. The germline CDR1 and CDR2 sequences are SQVTM and ANQGSEA. This CDR3 has 15 amino acids. As DNA, the CDR3 is TGCAGCGTTGATATCGACAGGGGGTTGTTGGAGACCCAGTACTTC. Its protein is CSVDIDRGLLETQYF.

The DNA of the CDR3 is TGTGCCAGCAGTGAGCACCCCGGGACCGCGAATGGCTACACCTTC. Its protein product is CASSEHPGTANGYTF. V gene TRBV28 combines with J gene TRBJ1-2; the D gene is possibly TRBD1 (5 bases). The CDR3 loop spans 15 amino acids. Trimming removed 5 bases at V and 6 bases at J, with 19 bases between. CDR1 MDHEN and CDR2 SYDVKM come from the germline V gene.

The rearrangement uses TRBV9 and TRBJ2-7; possibly TRBD2 for D (5 bases). The CDR3 has 15 amino acids. Germline V gives CDR1 SGDLS, CDR2 YYNGEE. The V gene lost 3 bases and the J gene lost 1 base, with 14 bases spanning the gap. The CDR3 DNA reads as TGTGCCAGCAGCGCGGGGTCTAGCCGGTCCTACGAGCAGTACTTC. Translation: CASSAGSSRSYEQYF. Drawing the rest from reference TRBV9 and TRBJ2-7, the complete variable domain is DSGVTQTPKHLITATGQRVTLRCSPRSGDLSVYWYQQSLDQGLQFLIQYYNGEERAKGNILERFSAQQFPDLHSELNLSSLELGDSALYFCASSAGSSRSYEQYFGPGTRLTVT.

The chain has TRBV19 and TRBJ2-1, with D possibly TRBD1 on 6 matching bases. V was shortened by 5 bases and J by 8 bases, with 16 bases between the two germline ends. Germline CDR1 and CDR2: LNHDA and SQIVND (reference sequence). There are 14 residues in the CDR3. In nucleotides, the CDR3 is TGTGCCAGTAGTCCTCACCAGGGGCGGGATGAGCAGTTCTTC. Its translation is CASSPHQGRDEQFF.

The chain combines TRBV15 with TRBJ1-5; no clear D. CDR1 LNHNV and CDR2 YYDKDF come from the germline V gene (reference sequence). This CDR3 is built from 17 residues. With 6 bases removed from V and 1 base from J, the gap between germline ends came to 19 bases. CDR3 residues: CATSAGELGGSNQPQHF. The CDR3 DNA reads as TGTGCCACCAGTGCCGGGGAGTTGGGAGGGAGCAATCAGCCCCAGCATTTT.

The genes are TRBV20-1 and TRBJ2-7; D is tentatively TRBD1 or TRBD2 (5 bases each). This CDR3 is 13 amino acids long. V was pared by 6 bases and J by 2 bases, with 14 bases between. Germline values: CDR1 DFQATT, CDR2 SNEGSKA (reference sequence). The CDR3: CSAPRGSTYEQYF. Written as DNA, the CDR3 is TGCAGTGCCCCCCGGGGCTCGACCTACGAGCAGTACTTC.

V and J are TRBV7-8 and TRBJ2-3; D not certain. Trimming removed 1 base at V and 5 bases at J, with 10 bases between. This CDR3 comprises 14 residues. Germline assignment: CDR1 SGHVS and CDR2 FQNEAQ. The CDR3: CASSLVAPGDTQYF. The CDR3 coding sequence is TGTGCCAGCAGCTTAGTTGCCCCGGGAGATACGCAGTATTTT.

The V gene is TRBV7-9, the J gene TRBJ2-1; 11 bases are a match to TRBD2. Per germline, CDR1 SEHNR and CDR2 FQNEAQ (reference sequence). J lost 2 bases, V lost 4 bases, and 4 bases had no gene match. The CDR3 extends over 16 amino acids. The CDR3 loop reads CASSSTTSGTYNEQFF. CDR3 nucleotides: TGTGCCAGCAGCTCCACGACTAGCGGGACCTACAATGAGCAGTTCTTC.

V gene TRBV7-9 combines with J gene TRBJ2-7; D is possibly TRBD2 (5 bases). Deletions cut 2 bases from V and 2 bases from J, with 10 bases between. The CDR3 extends over 14 amino acids. Germline V gives CDR1 SEHNR, CDR2 FQNEAQ (reference sequence). CDR3: CASSLSEGAYEQYF. The CDR3 region has the DNA TGTGCCAGCAGCTTAAGCGAGGGAGCCTACGAGCAGTACTTC.

The rearrangement uses TRBV15 and TRBJ2-7; D perhaps matches TRBD1 (5 bases). CDR3 length equals 14 residues. Germline values: CDR1 LNHNV, CDR2 YYDKDF (reference sequence). V lost 4 bases to trimming and J lost 2 bases, with 12 bases between them. The CDR3 DNA is TGTGCCACCAGCATCGATCAGGGCCCCTACGAGCAGTACTTC. Amino acids: CATSIDQGPYEQYF.

The chain recombines TRBV11-2 with TRBJ2-1; 7 bases are a match to TRBD1. Germline CDR1 is SGHAT and CDR2 is FQNNGV. Trimming cost V 5 bases and J 8 bases; bases outside gene matches: 12. This CDR3 has 15 amino acids. For the CDR3, the DNA is TGTGCCAGCAGCAAATCGACAGGGATGTTCGATGAGCAGTTCTTC. Translation: CASSKSTGMFDEQFF.

The V call is TRBV2, the J call TRBJ2-7; the D is unclear. V lost 3 bases, J lost 2 bases, and 2 bases lay in between. This CDR3 spans 11 amino acids. Per germline, CDR1 SNHLY and CDR2 FYNNEI. The CDR3 here is CASSDPYEQYF. The CDR3 DNA follows: TGTGCCAGCAGTGACCCCTACGAGCAGTACTTC.

This chain connects TRBV7-9 to TRBJ2-5; 9 bases fit TRBD2. The CDR3 is 14 amino acids. Germline-derived CDR1 and CDR2 are SEHNR and FQNEAQ (reference sequence). Unmatched junction bases numbered 3, after V lost 5 bases and J lost 2 bases. The CDR3 DNA reads TGTGCCAGCAGCCGACTAGCGGCACAAGAGACCCAGTACTTC. Translated, it gives CASSRLAAQETQYF.

The chain is built from TRBV23-1 and TRBJ1-2; 7 nucleotides align to TRBD1. TRBV23-1 falls under the ORF class, with uncertain function. CDR3 size: 14 residues. Unmatched junction bases numbered 4, after V lost 4 bases and J lost 2 bases. The CDR3 DNA sequence: TGCGCCAGCAGTCCCCCGACAGGGAACTATGGCTACACCTTC. This encodes CASSPPTGNYGYTF.

This clonotype was recorded many times. V and J are TRBV7-9 and TRBJ2-7; D not certain. V lost 3 bases and J lost 2, with 5 bases in between. This CDR3 is built from 12 residues. The V gene's germline CDR1 is SEHNR and CDR2 FQNEAQ (reference sequence). The CDR3 DNA reads as TGTGCCAGCAGCTTGGGTACCTACGAGCAGTACTTC. Its protein is CASSLGTYEQYF.

The chain recombines TRBV6-2 or TRBV6-3 with TRBJ2-7; D is perhaps TRBD2 (5 bases). The length of the CDR3 is 14 residues. The ends were cut back, 7 bases at V and 0 bases at J, with 13 bases in the middle. CDR1 and CDR2 from the germline V gene are MNHEY and SVGEGT. CDR3 in DNA: TGTGCCAGCACCCCCTCGGGGTTCTCCTACGAGCAGTACTTC. Amino acids: CASTPSGFSYEQYF.

The chain's CDR3 is CASSGGTASYEQYF. Here the CDR3 DNA reads TGTGCCAGCAGTGGGGGGACAGCCTCCTACGAGCAGTACTTC. The chain links TRBV28 to TRBJ2-7; D is possibly TRBD1 (7 bases). Germline lookup yields CDR1 MDHEN and CDR2 SYDVKM. Trimming removed 5 bases at V and 0 bases at J, with 11 bases between. CDR3 size: 14 residues.

This chain connects TRBV30 to TRBJ2-1; 9 bases align to TRBD2. Germline CDR1 and CDR2: GTSNPN and SVGIG (reference sequence). The trim removed 5 bases at V and 9 bases at J, leaving 11 bases unmatched. The CDR3 length is 14 residues. The CDR3 DNA sequence: TGTGCCTGGGATTCCACAGCGGGAGGTGGTGAGCAGTTCTTC. As protein: CAWDSTAGGGEQFF.

The chain joins TRBV28 to TRBJ2-1, with 7 bases lining up with TRBD2. CDR3 length: 15 amino acids. Germline CDR1 is MDHEN and CDR2 is SYDVKM. The V segment lost 6 bases and the J segment 5 bases; nucleotides outside the gene matches: 10. For the CDR3, the DNA is TGTGCCAGCAGCTCGGGACTATTGAGAGACAATGAGCAGTTCTTC. It specifies CASSSGLLRDNEQFF.

V and J are TRBV2 and TRBJ2-5, with D perhaps given as TRBD1 or TRBD2 (5 bases each). CDR1 and CDR2 from the germline V gene are SNHLY and FYNNEI. This CDR3 comprises 12 residues. Trimming left V 8 bases short and J 4 bases short, with 11 bases between. CDR3 loop: CASLRDLETQYF. The CDR3 DNA reads TGTGCCAGCCTTCGGGACCTAGAGACCCAGTACTTC.

This sequence joins TRBV6-5 and TRBJ2-4, with TRBD2 identical over 9 bases. The CDR3 sequence is 14 residues long. Germline V lookup: CDR1 MNHEY, CDR2 SVGAGI. V shed 7 bases and J 6 bases; nucleotides not matched to a gene: 7. CDR3: CASKTGTSRNIQYF. CDR3 nucleotide sequence: TGTGCCAGCAAAACCGGGACTAGCAGAAACATTCAGTACTTC.

The rearrangement uses TRBV24-1 and TRBJ2-1; 11 bases line up with TRBD2. This CDR3 spans 16 amino acids. In germline, CDR1 is KGHDR, CDR2 SFDVKD. With 1 base clipped from V and 7 bases from J, the junction kept 5 bases outside the gene matches. The CDR3 DNA reads TGTGCCACCAGTGATTTAACTAGCGGGAGTGTTAATGAGCAGTTCTTC. Protein sequence: CATSDLTSGSVNEQFF.

The count of this clonotype is one. This sequence joins TRBV12-3 or TRBV12-4 and TRBJ2-3, with D perhaps TRBD2 (6 bases). Deletions cut 5 bases from V and 5 bases from J, with 14 bases between. The CDR3 loop spans 14 amino acids. CDR3 region: CASSRRGVLDTQYF. As DNA, the CDR3 is TGTGCCAGCAGTCGCCGCGGGGTCCTAGATACGCAGTATTTT.

The V and J genes are TRBV13 and TRBJ2-3; the D gene is possibly TRBD2 (5 bases). This CDR3 has 17 amino acids. Germline assignment: CDR1 PRHDT and CDR2 FYEKMQ (reference sequence). The V end lost 2 bases, the J end lost 5 bases, and 20 bases lay between the germline ends. CDR3 in amino acids: CASSLPPGLPTGDTQYF. The CDR3 bases are TGTGCCAGCAGCTTACCCCCGGGGTTGCCAACCGGAGATACGCAGTATTTT.

The chain has TRBV24-1 and TRBJ2-1; D not resolved. The CDR3 is made up of 13 amino acids. V lost 3 bases and J 3 bases, leaving 5 bases between the germline ends. CDR1 is KGHDR and CDR2 is SFDVKD in the germline V gene. The CDR3 region is CATSDGNYNEQFF. The CDR3 DNA is TGTGCCACCAGTGATGGGAACTACAATGAGCAGTTCTTC.

The V and J genes are TRBV15 and TRBJ2-7, with 14 bases identical to TRBD2. Germline CDR1 is LNHNV and CDR2 is YYDKDF (reference sequence). V was clipped by 1 base and J by 2 bases; unmatched bases: 10. The CDR3 extends over 19 amino acids. The CDR3 DNA is TGTGCCACCAGCAGAGTCCCGGGACTAGCGGGAGTCCTCACCTACGAGCAGTACTTC. Residues: CATSRVPGLAGVLTYEQYF.

A remark on this clonotype: A read error may produce the germline difference seen at one junction end. The chain links TRBV5-6 to TRBJ2-1; no definite D call. The germline CDR1 and CDR2 sequences are SGHDT and YYEEEE. The CDR3 length is 12 residues. The chain's CDR3 is CASSLATPPVSF. The CDR3 DNA follows: TGTGCCAGCAGCTTGGCCACTCCCCCGGTCTCCTTC. The full variable domain, with the rest looked up from reference TRBV5-6 and TRBJ2-1, is DAGVTQSPTHLIKTRGQQVTLRCSPKSGHDTVSWYQQALGQGPQFIFQYYEEEERQRGNFPDRFSGHQFPNYSSELNVNALLLGDSALYLCASSLATPPVSFGPGTRLTVL.